This TCR beta chain stems from a study of HIV-infected children after antiretroviral therapy interruption. The study's findings and limits: The CD45RA+ naive sort may contain some EMRA or stem memory cells.

The table lists this clonotype with many counts. Antigen: not known. Germline V gene data show CDR1 as MNHNY and CDR2 as SVGAGI (reference sequence). This CDR3 comprises 15 residues. J lost 5 bases, V lost 7 bases, and 13 bases had no gene match. Stated treatment: PENTA 11 planned treatment interruption arm or continuous ART arm. The TCR library was built from RNA with a 3' RACE protocol and unique molecular identifiers. One entry per CDR3 protein, called by TCRdb with MiXCR from the 3' RACE reads. The sample shows more than 75,000 distinct CDR3 sequences, under 8% of them seen only once. The starting material was CD45RA+ CD4+ T cells from PBMCs, pooled from several time points, obtained from a donor given antiretroviral therapy, either interrupted or continuous. The subset is: naive CD4+ CD45RA+ CD45RO- T cells. The chain is built from TRBV6-6 and TRBJ2-7, with TRBD1 identical over 8 bases. The receptor comes from a pool of human donors with HIV. The CDR3 DNA follows: TGTGCCAGCACAAATTTGGGACAGGCTGCCCACGAGCAGTACTTC. As protein: CASTNLGQAAHEQYF.